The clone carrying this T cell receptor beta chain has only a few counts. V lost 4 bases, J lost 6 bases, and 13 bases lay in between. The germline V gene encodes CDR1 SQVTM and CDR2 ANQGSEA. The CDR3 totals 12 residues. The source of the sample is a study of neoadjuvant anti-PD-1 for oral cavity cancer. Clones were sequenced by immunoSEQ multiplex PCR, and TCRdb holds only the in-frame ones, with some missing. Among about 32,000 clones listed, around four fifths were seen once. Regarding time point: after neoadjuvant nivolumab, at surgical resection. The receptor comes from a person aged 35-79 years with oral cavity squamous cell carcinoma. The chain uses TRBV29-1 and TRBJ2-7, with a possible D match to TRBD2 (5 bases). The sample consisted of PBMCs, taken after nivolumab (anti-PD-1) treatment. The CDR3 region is CSVGEGAGEQYF. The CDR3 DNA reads TGCAGCGTTGGCGAGGGAGCCGGCGAGCAGTACTTC.